This TCR beta chain was observed in a study of early T cells in non-severe SARS-CoV-2 infection. Study overall: The input, bulk RNA from unsorted whole blood, was sequenced, and chains were unpaired.

In TCRdb, the 5' RACE reads were re-called with MiXCR into one record per CDR3 protein. In the table there are 10,000 to 13,000 distinct CDR3 sequences, around 5% of which are singletons. The sequenced material came from whole blood. The source is an adult who was a healthcare worker with PCR-confirmed SARS-CoV-2 infection or an uninfected control (not recorded which).

CDR3 loop: CASSLGTGGRGIQYF. CDR3 DNA: TGTGCCAGCAGCCTAGGGACAGGGGGACGGGGCATTCAGTACTTC. The chain links TRBV14 to TRBJ2-4; the match to TRBD1 covers 11 bases. The CDR3 has 15 residues. Looked up from germline, CDR1 is SGHDN and CDR2 is FVKESK. Trimming removed 4 bases from V and 9 bases from J; junction bases left unmatched: 8.